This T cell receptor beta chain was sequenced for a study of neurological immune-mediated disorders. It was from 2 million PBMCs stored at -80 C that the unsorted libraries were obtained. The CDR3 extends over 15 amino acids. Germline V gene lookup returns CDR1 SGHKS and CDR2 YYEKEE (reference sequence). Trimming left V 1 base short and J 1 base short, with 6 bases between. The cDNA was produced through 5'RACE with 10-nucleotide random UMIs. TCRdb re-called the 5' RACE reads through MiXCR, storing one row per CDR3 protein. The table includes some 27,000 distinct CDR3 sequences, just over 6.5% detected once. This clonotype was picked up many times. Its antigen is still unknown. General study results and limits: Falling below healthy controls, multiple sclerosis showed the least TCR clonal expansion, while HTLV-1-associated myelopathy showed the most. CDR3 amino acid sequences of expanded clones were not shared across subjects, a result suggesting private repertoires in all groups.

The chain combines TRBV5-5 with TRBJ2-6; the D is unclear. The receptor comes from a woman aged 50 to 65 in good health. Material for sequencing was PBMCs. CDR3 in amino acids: CASSLYGSGANVLTF. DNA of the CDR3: TGTGCCAGCAGCTTGTACGGTTCTGGGGCCAACGTCCTGACTTTC.